This T cell receptor beta chain was found in a study of naive and memory T cell subsets. Alpha and beta constant region primers primed reverse transcription for blood and skin samples. From the 5' RACE reads, TCRdb called clonotypes with MiXCR, one entry per CDR3 protein. The data show about 20,000 distinct CDR3 sequences, with 4% to 5% seen just once and 6.5% to 8% held by the top ten. RNA was extracted from under 3 ml of whole blood of healthy adults. TCR cDNA received a 3' ligated oligonucleotide that carried a UMI. Many counts were recorded for this clonotype. Germline V lookup: CDR1 LNHDA, CDR2 SQIVND (reference sequence). Trimming pared 6 bases from V and 1 base from J, leaving 4 bases between. This CDR3 has 12 residues.

The chain couples TRBV19 to TRBJ1-5; D unclear. This clonotype was obtained from a male donor in good health. The CDR3 nucleotides read TGTGCCAGTAGCCCAAGCAATCAGCCCCAGCATTTT. Protein product: CASSPSNQPQHF. Full variable domain (remainder filled in from reference TRBV19 and TRBJ1-5): DGGITQSPKYLFRKEGQNVTLSCEQNLNHDAMYWYRQDPGQGLRLIYYSQIVNDFQKGDIAEGYSVSREKKESFPLTVTSAQKNPTAFYLCASSPSNQPQHFGDGTRLSIL.